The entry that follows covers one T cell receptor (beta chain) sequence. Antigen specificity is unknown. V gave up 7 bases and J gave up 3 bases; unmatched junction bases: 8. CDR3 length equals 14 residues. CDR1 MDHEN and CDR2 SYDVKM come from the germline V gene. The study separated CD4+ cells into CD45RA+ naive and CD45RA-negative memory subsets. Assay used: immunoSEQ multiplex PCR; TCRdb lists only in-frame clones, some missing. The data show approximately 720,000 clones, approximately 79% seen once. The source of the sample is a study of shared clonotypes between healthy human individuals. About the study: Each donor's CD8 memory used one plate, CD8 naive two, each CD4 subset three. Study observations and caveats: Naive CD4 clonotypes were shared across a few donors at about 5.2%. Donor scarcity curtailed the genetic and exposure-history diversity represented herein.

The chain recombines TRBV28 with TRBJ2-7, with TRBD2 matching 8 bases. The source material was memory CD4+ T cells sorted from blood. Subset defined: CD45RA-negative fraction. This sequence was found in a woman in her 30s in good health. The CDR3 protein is CASTPELAVYEQYF. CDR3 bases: TGTGCCAGCACCCCGGAACTAGCGGTCTACGAGCAGTACTTC.